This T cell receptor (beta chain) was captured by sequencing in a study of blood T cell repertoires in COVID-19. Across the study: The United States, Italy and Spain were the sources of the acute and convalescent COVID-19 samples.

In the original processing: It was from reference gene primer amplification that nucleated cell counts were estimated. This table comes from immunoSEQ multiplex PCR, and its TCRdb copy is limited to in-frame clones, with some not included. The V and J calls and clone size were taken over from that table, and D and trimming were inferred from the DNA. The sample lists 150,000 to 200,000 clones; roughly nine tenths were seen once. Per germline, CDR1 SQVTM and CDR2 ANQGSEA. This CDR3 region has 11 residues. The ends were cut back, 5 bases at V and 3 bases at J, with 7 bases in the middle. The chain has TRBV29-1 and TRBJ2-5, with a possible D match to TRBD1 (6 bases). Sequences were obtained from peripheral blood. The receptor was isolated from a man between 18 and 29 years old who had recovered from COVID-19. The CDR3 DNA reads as TGCAGCGTTTACAGGGAAGAGACCCAGTACTTC. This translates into CSVYREETQYF.